This T cell receptor beta chain was recorded in a study of OX40 agonist ivuxolimab in advanced cancers. Study-level points and caveats: In the expanded peripheral T cells, antigen specificity was never determined.

Using immunoSEQ multiplex PCR, the repertoire was profiled, and TCRdb retains in-frame clones only, with some absent. Here the sample spans 77,000 or so clones, around 90% being singletons. Trimming removed 7 bases from V and 1 base from J, with 11 bases in between. Germline CDR1 is SNHLY and CDR2 is FYNNEI. CDR3 size: 14 residues. On this clone: Antigen: not known.

The J gene is TRBJ1-5, the V gene TRBV2; no clear D. This sequence originates from an adult with an advanced solid tumor such as melanoma, head and neck, liver or kidney cancer. Material: CD4+ or CD8+ T cells sorted from blood, obtained in a trial of the OX40 agonist ivuxolimab. The CDR3 nucleotides are TGTGCCAGCAACCCTGACGGGAGCAATCAGCCCCAGCATTTT. It codes for CASNPDGSNQPQHF.